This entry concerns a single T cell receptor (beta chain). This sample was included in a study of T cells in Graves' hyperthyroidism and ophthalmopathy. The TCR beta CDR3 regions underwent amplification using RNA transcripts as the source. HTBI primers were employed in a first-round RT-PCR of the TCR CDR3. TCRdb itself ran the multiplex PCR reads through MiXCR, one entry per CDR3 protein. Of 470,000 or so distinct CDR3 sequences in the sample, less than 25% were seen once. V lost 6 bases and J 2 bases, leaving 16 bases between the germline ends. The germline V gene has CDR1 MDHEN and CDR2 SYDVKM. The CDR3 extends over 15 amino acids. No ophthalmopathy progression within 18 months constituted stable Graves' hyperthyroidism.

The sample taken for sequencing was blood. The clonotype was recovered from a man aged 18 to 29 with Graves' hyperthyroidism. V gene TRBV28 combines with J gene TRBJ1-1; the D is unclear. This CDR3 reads CASSHGRSRNTEAFF. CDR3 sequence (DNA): TGTGCCAGCAGCCACGGTCGCAGTAGAAACACTGAAGCTTTCTTT. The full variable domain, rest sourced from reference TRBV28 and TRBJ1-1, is DVKVTQSSRYLVKRTGEKVFLECVQDMDHENMFWYRQDPGLGLRLIYFSYDVKMKEKGDIPEGYSVSREKKERFSLILESASTNQTSMYLCASSHGRSRNTEAFFGQGTRLTVV.